Following are 27 T cell receptor beta chains from one sample sequenced in a study of cytomegalovirus exposure and HLA in healthy donors. Clones were read by immunoSEQ multiplex PCR, and TCRdb kept only the in-frame ones, dropping some. The sample has around 170,000 clones, 85% seen once. Sequencing was performed on PBMCs. These receptors came from a man aged 18 to 35 in good health and CMV-seropositive.

The CDR3 nucleotides read TGTGCCAGCAGGGAAGATTGGACAGGGCGAAGCACCGGGGAGCTGTTTTTT. Translated, it gives CASREDWTGRSTGELFF. V usage is TRBV28 and J usage is TRBJ2-2, with 8 bases aligning to TRBD1. The CDR3 is 17 amino acids. V was pared by 6 bases and J by 4 bases, with 13 bases of the junction left unmatched. Germline values: CDR1 MDHEN, CDR2 SYDVKM.

The rearrangement uses TRBV7-9 and TRBJ1-3; D uncertain. The germline V gene has CDR1 SEHNR and CDR2 FQNEAQ (reference sequence). V lost 5 bases and J lost 0, with 8 bases in between. CDR3 length: 14 amino acids. The CDR3 here is CASSPSVSGNTIYF. The CDR3 DNA is TGTGCCAGCAGCCCCTCCGTCTCTGGAAACACCATATATTTT.

In this sample, this clone turned up once. The gene calls are TRBV30 and TRBJ2-6; 7 positions agree with TRBD2. The trim removed 3 bases at V and 3 bases at J, leaving 11 bases unmatched. The CDR3 is made up of 17 amino acids. Germline V lookup: CDR1 GTSNPN, CDR2 SVGIG (reference sequence). The CDR3 here is CAWRGLGGGSGANVLTF. The CDR3 bases are TGTGCCTGGAGGGGCCTTGGGGGGGGGAGTGGGGCCAACGTCCTGACTTTC. Filled out from reference TRBV30 and TRBJ2-6, the complete variable domain reads SQTIHQWPATLVQPVGSPLSLECTVEGTSNPNLYWYRQAAGRGLQLLFYSVGIGQISSEVPQNLSASRPQDRQFILSSKKLLLSDSGFYLCAWRGLGGGSGANVLTFGAGSRLTVL.

This clone is a singleton in its sample. This rearrangement joins TRBV4-1 to TRBJ2-5; 7 bases are shared with TRBD2. This CDR3 has 15 amino acids. Germline CDR1 and CDR2: MGHRA and YSYEKL. Germline trimming cut 1 base from V and 2 bases from J; bases unmatched to any gene: 4. CDR3 residues: CASSQVSSGQETQYF. The CDR3 DNA reads as TGCGCCAGCAGCCAAGTTTCTAGCGGACAAGAGACCCAGTACTTC.

This clone has just one count. The chain combines TRBV6-1 with TRBJ1-2, with D maybe TRBD1 (5 bases). The CDR3 runs to 15 residues. Per germline, CDR1 MNHNS and CDR2 SASEGT. The V end was cut by 0 bases, the J end by 4 bases, with 12 bases between. CDR3 sequence (DNA): TGTGCCAGCAGTGAAGCAGGCTTAGGGGTCTATGGCTACACCTTC. This codes for CASSEAGLGVYGYTF.

The chain has TRBV28 and TRBJ1-2; 11 bases map to TRBD1. The CDR3 length is 15 residues. Trimming cost V 7 bases and J 3 bases; bases outside gene matches: 7. Per the germline V gene, CDR1 is MDHEN and CDR2 is SYDVKM. The CDR3 spells CASNFRDRGDYGYTF. Written as DNA, the CDR3 is TGTGCCAGCAACTTCCGGGACAGGGGGGACTATGGCTACACCTTC.

The V gene is TRBV5-8, the J gene TRBJ2-7; 13 nucleotides match TRBD2. With V trimmed by 3 bases and J by 7 bases, 13 bases remained unmatched. The CDR3 is 17 amino acids. Germline V lookup: CDR1 SGHTS, CDR2 YDEGEE. In DNA form, the CDR3 reads TGTGCCAGCAGCTATTGGGAACTAGCGGGAGGGCCTGGAGAGCAGTACTTC. Translating it yields CASSYWELAGGPGEQYF.

The genes are TRBV15 and TRBJ2-3; 8 bases are shared with TRBD1. Germline V gene sequence: CDR1 LNHNV, CDR2 YYDKDF (reference sequence). With 3 bases clipped from V and 6 bases from J, the junction kept 8 bases outside the gene matches. The CDR3 is made up of 15 amino acids. The DNA for the CDR3 is TGTGCCACCAGCAGCCGACAGGGGATATCCGATACGCAGTATTTT. This encodes CATSSRQGISDTQYF.

The V call is TRBV6-5, the J call TRBJ2-4; D perhaps matches TRBD2 (5 bases). The germline V gene encodes CDR1 MNHEY and CDR2 SVGAGI. Between the trimmed V and J ends, which lost 8 bases and 1 base, there was a span of 9 bases. The CDR3 length is 13 residues. The CDR3: CASGSSAKNIQYF. As DNA, the CDR3 is TGTGCCAGCGGTTCTAGCGCCAAAAACATTCAGTACTTC.

This clone was observed a few times. The V call is TRBV6-5, the J call TRBJ1-1; D not resolved. The V end lost 0 bases, the J end lost 4 bases, and 12 bases lay between the germline ends. There are 15 residues in the CDR3. The V gene's germline CDR1 is MNHEY and CDR2 SVGAGI. The CDR3 sequence is CASSYSKGRGTEAFF. The CDR3 DNA sequence: TGTGCCAGCAGTTACTCGAAAGGGAGAGGCACTGAAGCTTTCTTT.

The V and J genes are TRBV7-9 and TRBJ2-1, with 8 bases matching TRBD2. J was trimmed by 1 base and V by 8 bases; bases with no gene match: 13. This CDR3 is built from 17 residues. The germline CDR1 and CDR2 sequences are SEHNR and FQNEAQ (reference sequence). CDR3 bases: TGTGCCAGCCCATCGACGGAGCGGGGGTCGTCCTACAATGAGCAGTTCTTC. This codes for CASPSTERGSSYNEQFF.

This clone was found once. V and J are TRBV11-3 and TRBJ1-2; 9 bases agree with TRBD1. The V and J ends lost 5 bases and 7 bases, in that order; junction bases with no gene match: 5. This CDR3 is 13 amino acids long. From germline, CDR1 is SGHNT and CDR2 YENEEA. In DNA, the CDR3 is TGTGCCAGCAGCCAGGGACAGGGCGTTGGCTACACCTTC. It specifies CASSQGQGVGYTF.

This chain uses TRBV13 with TRBJ1-4; 7 nucleotides match TRBD1. V lost 0 bases to trimming and J lost 4 bases; unmatched junction nucleotides: 2. Germline values: CDR1 PRHDT, CDR2 FYEKMQ (reference sequence). The CDR3 runs to 15 residues. The CDR3 nucleotides are TGTGCCAGCAGCTTAGGGGGACAGTATAATGAAAAACTGTTTTTT. It specifies CASSLGGQYNEKLFF. Full variable domain (outside the CDR3, taken from reference TRBV13 and TRBJ1-4): AAGVIQSPRHLIKEKRETATLKCYPIPRHDTVYWYQQGPGQDPQFLISFYEKMQSDKGSIPDRFSAQQFSDYHSELNMSSLELGDSALYFCASSLGGQYNEKLFFGSGTQLSVL.

The chain uses TRBV6-1 and TRBJ1-5, with TRBD1 as a possible D gene (5 bases). Germline V gene data show CDR1 as MNHNS and CDR2 as SASEGT. Trimming cost V 0 bases and J 0 bases, with 9 bases left between them. The length of the CDR3 is 16 residues. CDR3 sequence: CASSEATGLSNQPQHF. The CDR3 coding sequence is TGTGCCAGCAGTGAAGCCACAGGCCTTAGCAATCAGCCCCAGCATTTT.

The V gene is TRBV7-2, the J gene TRBJ1-6; D may be TRBD1 (5 bases). CDR1 is SGHTA and CDR2 is FQGNSA in the germline V gene. V dropped 2 bases and J dropped 6 bases, with 11 bases sitting between them. The CDR3 length is 15 residues. CDR3 DNA sequence: TGTGCCAGCAGCTTATACCAGGGTGGTAATTCACCCCTCCACTTT. As protein: CASSLYQGGNSPLHF. Complete variable domain (other parts from reference TRBV7-2 and TRBJ1-6): GAGVSQSPSNKVTEKGKDVELRCDPISGHTALYWYRQSLGQGLEFLIYFQGNSAPDKSGLPSDRFSAERTGGSVSTLTIQRTQQEDSAVYLCASSLYQGGNSPLHFGNGTRLTVT.

The J gene is TRBJ2-4, the V gene TRBV30; TRBD2 might be the D (7 bases). Germline values: CDR1 GTSNPN, CDR2 SVGIG (reference sequence). This CDR3 is 14 amino acids long. Trimming left V 5 bases short and J 2 bases short, with 13 bases between. The CDR3 bases are TGTGCCTGGGGGGGAGGGGGATCCAAAAACATTCAGTACTTC. Amino acid sequence: CAWGGGGSKNIQYF.

The genes are TRBV30 and TRBJ1-4, with TRBD1 matching 7 bases. The ends lost 8 bases at V and 1 base at J; junction bases unmatched: 4. The CDR3 is 13 residues long. Germline V gene lookup returns CDR1 GTSNPN and CDR2 SVGIG (reference sequence). The CDR3 loop reads CAGNRGTNEKLFF. CDR3 bases: TGTGCCGGAAACAGGGGAACTAATGAAAAACTGTTTTTT.

This rearrangement joins TRBV30 to TRBJ2-7; 7 bases map to TRBD2. V was clipped by 2 bases and J by 4 bases; unmatched bases: 8. There are 14 residues in the CDR3. The germline CDR1 and CDR2 sequences are GTSNPN and SVGIG (reference sequence). CDR3: CAWSIWDYTYEQYF. CDR3 bases: TGTGCCTGGAGTATCTGGGACTATACGTACGAGCAGTACTTC.

The chain combines TRBV30 with TRBJ2-7; 8 positions agree with TRBD2. J lost 2 bases, V lost 3 bases, and 3 bases had no gene match. The V gene's germline CDR1 is GTSNPN and CDR2 SVGIG (reference sequence). The CDR3 covers 13 residues. This CDR3 reads CAWSTSGPYEQYF. The CDR3 nucleotides read TGTGCCTGGAGCACTAGCGGTCCCTACGAGCAGTACTTC.

The chain joins TRBV4-1 to TRBJ2-1; TRBD2 agrees at 10 bases. The germline V gene has CDR1 MGHRA and CDR2 YSYEKL. The CDR3 sequence is 17 residues long. J gave up 10 bases and V 3 bases, and 15 bases lay outside the gene matches. The CDR3 bases are TGCGCCAGCAGCCAGGCTAGCGGGGGCAATACAATTTGGGAGCAGTTCTTC. Its protein is CASSQASGGNTIWEQFF.

The chain has TRBV6-5 and TRBJ1-3; D unresolved. The CDR3 contains 14 residues. Trimming pared 6 bases from V and 1 base from J, leaving 10 bases between. Germline loops: CDR1 MNHEY, CDR2 SVGAGI. CDR3 sequence (DNA): TGTGCCAGCAGGCTATATTTATCTGGAAACACCATATATTTT. It yields the protein CASRLYLSGNTIYF.

The V and J genes are TRBV28 and TRBJ1-1; tentative D call: TRBD1 (5 bases). The CDR3 loop spans 15 amino acids. Germline V gene sequence: CDR1 MDHEN, CDR2 SYDVKM. The V end was cut by 7 bases, the J end by 5 bases, with 20 bases between. The CDR3 nucleotides read TGTGCCAGCATACCAACCGGAGGGGCGGGGACTGAAGCTTTCTTT. Protein sequence: CASIPTGGAGTEAFF.

This chain connects TRBV5-1 to TRBJ1-2; 10 nucleotides match TRBD1. V lost 0 bases and J lost 6; bases outside the gene matches: 5. The germline CDR1 and CDR2 sequences are SGHRS and YFSETQ. The CDR3 length is 15 residues. CDR3 DNA sequence: TGCGCCAGCAGCTTGGCCGGACAGGGGGTCGATGGCTACACCTTC. This encodes CASSLAGQGVDGYTF.

The chain carries TRBV14 and TRBJ1-5, with D possibly matching TRBD1 (5 bases). Per the germline V gene, CDR1 is SGHDN and CDR2 is FVKESK. CDR3 length: 14 residues. V lost 4 bases, J lost 6 bases, and 13 bases lay in between. The chain's CDR3 is CASSLGGVGQPQHF. In DNA, the CDR3 is TGTGCCAGCAGCCTTGGGGGGGTCGGTCAGCCCCAGCATTTT.

The V and J genes are TRBV6-6 and TRBJ2-7; 12 bases line up with TRBD2. The CDR3 length is 15 residues. The ends lost 4 bases at V and 6 bases at J; junction bases unmatched: 7. Per germline, CDR1 MNHNY and CDR2 SVGAGI (reference sequence). The CDR3 here is CASSSSTSGRIEQYF. As DNA, the CDR3 is TGTGCCAGCAGTTCCTCAACTAGCGGGAGGATCGAGCAGTACTTC.

In nucleotides, the CDR3 is TGTGCCAGCGGGCTGGGGACAGGGTCCTACGAGCAGTACTTC. It specifies CASGLGTGSYEQYF. This chain links TRBV5-6 with TRBJ2-7; 9 bases line up with TRBD1. CDR3 length: 14 amino acids. Germline-derived CDR1 and CDR2 are SGHDT and YYEEEE. The V gene end was trimmed by 7 bases and the J gene end by 1 base; junction bases not matched to a gene: 6.

The rearrangement links TRBV5-8 to TRBJ2-7; a possible D gene is TRBD1 (6 bases). Germline V gene data show CDR1 as SGHTS and CDR2 as YDEGEE. This CDR3 has 14 amino acids. V lost 0 bases and J lost 4, with 11 bases in between. The CDR3 reads CASSLGGGGYEQYF. The CDR3 DNA reads as TGTGCCAGCAGCTTGGGTGGGGGCGGGTACGAGCAGTACTTC.